The rows below give T cell receptor beta chains drawn from one sample of a study of PD-1 blockade in classical Hodgkin lymphoma. Profiling relied on immunoSEQ multiplex PCR, and the TCRdb table lists in-frame clones only, not all of them. Of about 13,000 clones in the sample, around 80% are singletons; the top ten hold 20% to 25%. The input for sequencing was peripheral blood mononuclear cells (PBMCs), taken at baseline. These receptors were collected from a human donor with classical Hodgkin lymphoma. Each CDR3 is given with its conserved first and last residue. A D gene is named only where the DNA matches it firmly. Not every row has a clone size; where given, it reads once, few, many or a size class.

once,TRBJ1-1,.,TRBV7-9,CASSLAGNTEAFF
.,TRBJ1-2,TRBD1,TRBV7-8,CASSLRRDRVDYGYTF
.,TRBJ2-3,.,TRBV9,CASSVAGATDTQYF
.,TRBJ1-2,TRBD1,TRBV10-3,CAISGTGDNGYTF
.,TRBJ2-5,TRBD2,TRBV5-5,CASTSTRLAQETQYF
.,TRBJ2-5,.,TRBV5-1,CASSLGAGGKETQYF
.,TRBJ1-2,TRBD1,TRBV2,CASSRQGGYGYTF
.,TRBJ2-1,.,TRBV6-6,CASSAQGGYNEQFF
.,TRBJ1-5,.,TRBV4-1,CASSQELFQPQHF
few,TRBJ1-1,.,TRBV30,CAWSVYRNTEAFF
once,TRBJ1-2,.,TRBV30,CAWSRPGTLLTYGYTF
.,TRBJ1-4,.,TRBV6-5,CASRRWQNEKLFF
.,TRBJ2-2,TRBD2,TRBV30,CAWDGLAGLNTGELFF
.,TRBJ2-7,TRBD2,TRBV30,CAWSGTSGYYEQYF
.,TRBJ2-3,TRBD2,TRBV4-3,CASSQEGLAGSTDTQYF
.,TRBJ2-1,.,TRBV28,CASHLGLRRANEQFF
once,TRBJ1-1,.,TRBV19,CASSMIGGDGEAFF
.,TRBJ2-3,TRBD2,TRBV5-8,CASSLSGRFGTDTQYF
.,TRBJ2-3,.,TRBV27,CASSLFGTGGRGWGDTQYF
.,TRBJ1-4,TRBD1,TRBV5-1,CASRRDRASDLNEKLFF
.,TRBJ2-5,.,TRBV5-1,CASSLVPGETQYF
.,TRBJ1-4,.,TRBV7-9,CASSQTRGGGEKLFF
.,TRBJ1-1,.,TRBV19,CASSIPGEGRTEAFF
.,TRBJ2-3,.,TRBV12-5,CASGPRTVWDTQYF
.,TRBJ1-1,.,TRBV7-9,CASSYYEAFF
.,TRBJ1-1,.,TRBV7-9,CASSLVVGGGDTEAFF
.,TRBJ1-1,.,TRBV6-1,CASIRGRAMFTEAFF
.,TRBJ2-2,TRBD2,TRBV12-5,CASGLGYGHVPLAGGPTGELFF
.,TRBJ1-6,TRBD1,TRBV27,CASSLDRGLGNSPLHF
.,TRBJ2-3,.,TRBV6-5,CASSRDFGTDTQYF
.,TRBJ1-5,.,TRBV6-6,CASSYPGTYNQPQHF
medium-sized,TRBJ2-3,TRBD2,TRBV19,CASSIIPGLEITDTQYF
.,TRBJ2-7,.,TRBV27,CASSFSGTRREQYF
.,TRBJ2-4,TRBD2,TRBV18,CASSTKGLAGGQSKNIQYF
once,TRBJ2-2,.,TRBV7-8,CASSFVAGELFF
.,TRBJ1-5,TRBD1,TRBV19,CASSVTGGHAQPQHF
.,TRBJ2-4,.,TRBV5-1,CASSPTVKRDIQYF
.,TRBJ2-7,.,TRBV29-1,CSVEGSTYEQYF
.,TRBJ1-6,TRBD1,TRBV27,CASSFKGASSSYNSPLHF
.,TRBJ2-2,.,TRBV4-3,CASSQGTDTGELFF
.,TRBJ2-3,.,TRBV4-1,CASSQVPSSITDTQYF
.,TRBJ2-3,.,TRBV9,CASSVDTDTQYF
.,TRBJ2-7,TRBD2,TRBV7-2,CASSLGGVSYEQYF
.,TRBJ2-7,TRBD2,TRBV27,CASSPTGTSGSLYEQYF
once,TRBJ2-5,TRBD2,TRBV5-4,CASSLGTSGVQETQYF
.,TRBJ2-4,.,TRBV5-4,CASSLAGDLAKNIQYF
.,TRBJ1-1,.,TRBV5-3,CARSLVWGGTEAFF
.,TRBJ1-5,.,TRBV28,CASSLGGSQPQHF
.,TRBJ2-7,.,TRBV19,CASLRGDSHYEQYF
once,TRBJ2-1,.,TRBV5-4,CASSQRDSYNEQFF
.,TRBJ1-4,TRBD1,TRBV28,CASRTGGLGGEKLFF
.,TRBJ1-1,.,TRBV2,CASSDYTEAFF